The clone carrying this T cell receptor (beta chain) was detected many times. Its antigen is undetermined. This entry comes from a study of early T cells in non-severe SARS-CoV-2 infection. General study points: Using VDJdb, the matching emphasized anti-spike CD8 responses while missing private and CD4 specificities.

In TCRdb, the 5' RACE reads were re-called with MiXCR into one record per CDR3 protein. The sample yields tens of thousands of distinct CDR3 sequences, about 4.6% seen once. CDR1 MNHNS and CDR2 SASEGT come from the germline V gene. V lost 1 base to trimming and J lost 3 bases, with 6 bases between them. CDR3 length: 13 amino acids. This receptor was obtained from an adult who was a healthcare worker with PCR-confirmed SARS-CoV-2 infection or an uninfected control (not recorded which). The starting material was whole blood, obtained at baseline. This chain joins TRBV6-1 and TRBJ1-1; D is unclear. CDR3 protein: CASSEVYYTEAFF. CDR3 sequence (DNA): TGTGCCAGCAGTGAAGTCTATTACACTGAAGCTTTCTTT.